The 32 T cell receptor beta chains given below trace back to one sample, sequenced in a study of beta chain features in type 1 diabetes. Study conclusions and caveats: Among patients with Type 1 diabetes, TCRB CDR3s were moderately but significantly shorter in every one of the four CD4+ subsets.

Expressed TCRB transcripts got sequenced, as all isolated RNA was reverse transcribed. The assay was immunoSEQ multiplex PCR, and TCRdb's table has in-frame clones only and misses some. The table includes hundreds of thousands of clones, roughly 13% detected once. These receptors have no known antigen. Material: naive CD4+ T cells from blood. The source is a man aged 18-30 years with type 1 diabetes.

With respect to this clone: Other nucleotide sequences in the sample specify the same CDR3. The chain joins TRBV20-1 to TRBJ2-7; D unresolved. Trimming stripped 6 bases from V and 2 bases from J, with 8 bases between. Germline CDR1 and CDR2: DFQATT and SNEGSKA (reference sequence). The CDR3 contains 11 residues. The CDR3, as DNA: TGCAGTGCGAGACTTGCCTACGAGCAGTACTTC. Translation: CSARLAYEQYF.

In DNA form, the CDR3 reads TGTGCCAGCAGCCCCCGACTAGCGGGAGGGAATCAAGAGACCCAGTACTTC. It encodes CASSPRLAGGNQETQYF. The chain combines TRBV7-2 with TRBJ2-5; 14 bases align to TRBD2. CDR1 and CDR2 (germline): SGHTA, FQGNSA. Germline trimming cut 5 bases from V and 2 bases from J; bases unmatched to any gene: 7. The CDR3 totals 17 residues.

The sample holds a few counts of this clone. V is TRBV7-9 and J is TRBJ2-1; TRBD2 aligns across 9 bases. Germline-derived CDR1 and CDR2 are SEHNR and FQNEAQ (reference sequence). There are 16 residues in the CDR3. With V trimmed by 5 bases and J by 2 bases, 7 bases remained unmatched. In nucleotides, the CDR3 is TGTGCCAGCAGCCCAATAGCGGGAGCGGCCTACAATGAGCAGTTCTTC. This encodes CASSPIAGAAYNEQFF.

This chain uses TRBV7-9 with TRBJ1-3; a possible D gene is TRBD1 (6 bases). V dropped 11 bases and J dropped 2 bases, with 10 bases sitting between them. This CDR3 is built from 12 residues. CDR1 and CDR2 from the germline V gene are SEHNR and FQNEAQ (reference sequence). As DNA, the CDR3 is TGTGCCGGAGGACAGACTGGAAACACCATATATTTT. Its protein is CAGGQTGNTIYF.

V usage is TRBV2 and J usage is TRBJ2-2; possible D gene TRBD1, 6 bases. Per the germline V gene, CDR1 is SNHLY and CDR2 is FYNNEI. V lost 7 bases, J lost 5 bases, and 17 bases lay in between. The CDR3 sequence is 15 residues long. CDR3 nucleotide sequence: TGTGCCAGCAACGCCGCAGGGGCGAGAACCGGGGAGCTGTTTTTT. Translating it yields CASNAAGARTGELFF. Drawing the rest from reference TRBV2 and TRBJ2-2, the complete variable domain is EPEVTQTPSHQVTQMGQEVILRCVPISNHLYFYWYRQILGQKVEFLVSFYNNEISEKSEIFDDQFSVERPDGSNFTLKIRSTKLEDSAMYFCASNAAGARTGELFFGEGSRLTVL.

The rearrangement joins TRBV19 to TRBJ2-5; TRBD1 or TRBD2 may be the D gene (5 bases each). The germline V gene encodes CDR1 LNHDA and CDR2 SQIVND (reference sequence). V was pared by 3 bases and J by 7 bases, with 21 bases between. CDR3 length: 16 amino acids. CDR3 region: CASSIGRDPYRGTQYF. CDR3 DNA: TGTGCCAGTAGTATCGGAAGGGACCCATACCGCGGGACCCAGTACTTC.

V is TRBV15 and J is TRBJ2-1, with a tentative D call TRBD2 (6 bases). Looked up from germline, CDR1 is LNHNV and CDR2 is YYDKDF (reference sequence). V lost 1 base and J 0 bases, leaving 13 bases between the germline ends. The CDR3 runs to 17 residues. This CDR3 is CATSRAGLAHSYNEQFF. CDR3 DNA: TGTGCCACCAGCAGAGCGGGACTGGCCCACTCCTACAATGAGCAGTTCTTC.

The chain recombines TRBV15 with TRBJ1-1; D gene unclear. The germline CDR1 and CDR2 sequences are LNHNV and YYDKDF (reference sequence). The length of the CDR3 is 17 residues. Trimming took off 5 bases at V and 6 bases at J, with 25 bases between the two ends. This chain's CDR3 is CATSRIQGLSAGAEAFF. CDR3 bases: TGTGCCACCAGCCGAATCCAAGGACTGTCCGCTGGGGCTGAAGCTTTCTTT.

This clone showed up just a few times. The chain recombines TRBV6-5 with TRBJ2-7, with D possibly TRBD2 on 6 matching bases. Germline values: CDR1 MNHEY, CDR2 SVGAGI. Trimming removed 0 bases from V and 4 bases from J, with 16 bases in between. There are 16 residues in the CDR3. The CDR3 region is CASSYSGGTLTYEQYF. CDR3 sequence (DNA): TGTGCCAGCAGTTACTCGGGGGGTACTCTTACTTACGAGCAGTACTTC.

The chain carries TRBV18 and TRBJ1-1; the D is unclear. Trimming cost V 2 bases and J 1 base, with 5 bases left between them. Germline-derived CDR1 and CDR2 are KGHSH and LQKENI. CDR3 length equals 13 residues. Here the CDR3 DNA reads TGTGCCAGCTCACCAGCGACGAACACTGAAGCTTTCTTT. It specifies CASSPATNTEAFF. The full variable domain, rest sourced from reference TRBV18 and TRBJ1-1, is NAGVMQNPRHLVRRRGQEARLRCSPMKGHSHVYWYRQLPEEGLKFMVYLQKENIIDESGMPKERFSAEFPKEGPSILRIQQVVRGDSAAYFCASSPATNTEAFFGQGTRLTVV.

The chain recombines TRBV5-1 with TRBJ2-1; D is unclear. Germline-derived CDR1 and CDR2 are SGHRS and YFSETQ. Trimming took off 3 bases at V and 0 bases at J, with 10 bases between the two ends. This CDR3 has 15 residues. CDR3 sequence (DNA): TGCGCCAGCAGCTACGGCCGGAGCTCCTACAATGAGCAGTTCTTC. Residues: CASSYGRSSYNEQFF.

The chain has TRBV10-3 and TRBJ1-1; D gene unclear. Germline CDR1 is ENHRY and CDR2 is SYGVKD. The CDR3 is 12 residues long. Trimming stripped 6 bases from V and 1 base from J, with 6 bases between. The CDR3 DNA is TGTGCCATCAGGCAGGAGAACACTGAAGCTTTCTTT. It yields the protein CAIRQENTEAFF.

The chain has TRBV7-9 and TRBJ2-3; 11 nucleotides align to TRBD2. Germline assignment: CDR1 SEHNR and CDR2 FQNEAQ (reference sequence). Trimming took 1 base from V and 2 from J; bases not matched to a gene: 5. The CDR3 extends over 17 amino acids. CDR3 bases: TGTGCCAGCAGCTTAGAGACTAGCGGGAAATACACAGATACGCAGTATTTT. This translates into CASSLETSGKYTDTQYF.

This clone was observed a handful of times. The CDR3 region has the DNA TGTGCCAGCAGTGTTAGCTACGGCACAGATACGCAGTATTTT. As protein: CASSVSYGTDTQYF. The chain joins TRBV2 to TRBJ2-3, with D unresolved. From germline, CDR1 is SNHLY and CDR2 FYNNEI. The CDR3 consists of 14 residues. V lost 4 bases, J lost 1 base, and 9 bases lay in between. Supplemented by reference TRBV2 and TRBJ2-3, the full variable domain reads EPEVTQTPSHQVTQMGQEVILRCVPISNHLYFYWYRQILGQKVEFLVSFYNNEISEKSEIFDDQFSVERPDGSNFTLKIRSTKLEDSAMYFCASSVSYGTDTQYFGPGTRLTVL.

This clone was detected a few times. The genes are TRBV6-6 and TRBJ2-1; D gene unclear. Between the trimmed V and J ends, which lost 4 bases and 0 bases, there was a span of 7 bases. This CDR3 comprises 14 residues. Germline values: CDR1 MNHNY, CDR2 SVGAGI (reference sequence). The CDR3 DNA sequence: TGTGCCAGCAGTTCCCCCAGCTCCTACAATGAGCAGTTCTTC. Its protein is CASSSPSSYNEQFF.

The CDR3 DNA sequence: TGTGCCAGCACCCAGGAGGGAAACCATGGCTACACCTTC. It encodes CASTQEGNHGYTF. The genes are TRBV28 and TRBJ1-2; D call uncertain. The CDR3 totals 13 residues. Germline V gene data show CDR1 as MDHEN and CDR2 as SYDVKM. V lost 7 bases and J lost 6, with 15 bases in between.

This clone has more than one count but fewer than ten. The CDR3 protein is CASSSTGNTIYF. The CDR3 DNA is TGTGCCAGCAGTTCGACGGGAAACACCATATATTTT. This sequence joins TRBV7-9 and TRBJ1-3; D gene uncertain. V gave up 6 bases and J gave up 4 bases, with 7 bases separating them. The CDR3 is 12 residues long. Germline V gene sequence: CDR1 SEHNR, CDR2 FQNEAQ (reference sequence).

This clone appeared a few times. J is TRBJ2-2 and V is TRBV6-5; 7 positions match TRBD1. The CDR3 extends over 14 amino acids. The V gene end was trimmed by 4 bases and the J gene end by 4 bases; junction bases not matched to a gene: 3. CDR1 MNHEY and CDR2 SVGAGI come from the germline V gene. CDR3 amino acids: CASSSNRGTGELFF. In DNA, the CDR3 is TGTGCCAGCAGTTCAAACAGGGGCACCGGGGAGCTGTTTTTT.

This clone was seen more than once but under ten times. V usage is TRBV2 and J usage is TRBJ1-5; 7 nucleotides line up with TRBD1. The CDR3 consists of 14 residues. Germline V gene lookup returns CDR1 SNHLY and CDR2 FYNNEI. V was pared by 4 bases and J by 3 bases, with 3 bases of the junction left unmatched. CDR3 residues: CASSGGQNNQPQHF. CDR3 nucleotide sequence: TGTGCCAGCAGTGGGGGACAGAACAATCAGCCCCAGCATTTT. The whole variable domain, remainder taken from reference TRBV2 and TRBJ1-5, is EPEVTQTPSHQVTQMGQEVILRCVPISNHLYFYWYRQILGQKVEFLVSFYNNEISEKSEIFDDQFSVERPDGSNFTLKIRSTKLEDSAMYFCASSGGQNNQPQHFGDGTRLSIL.

The J gene is TRBJ2-1, the V gene TRBV13, with D tentatively TRBD1 (6 bases). The CDR3 has 13 amino acids. V was trimmed by 10 bases and J by 8 bases, leaving 18 bases between them. Germline V gene sequence: CDR1 PRHDT, CDR2 FYEKMQ (reference sequence). The CDR3 region is CATRAGKGDEQFF. CDR3 bases: TGTGCCACCCGGGCGGGTAAGGGGGATGAGCAGTTCTTC.

This clone occurred a few times. This chain uses TRBV30 with TRBJ2-2; D not certain. The length of the CDR3 is 14 residues. Germline CDR1 is GTSNPN and CDR2 is SVGIG (reference sequence). V dropped 4 bases and J dropped 5 bases, with 14 bases sitting between them. In DNA, the CDR3 is TGTGCCTGGACCTTATGGTTGGAGACCGGGGAGCTGTTTTTT. This encodes CAWTLWLETGELFF. The full variable domain, in which reference TRBV30 and TRBJ2-2 provide the parts outside the CDR3, is SQTIHQWPATLVQPVGSPLSLECTVEGTSNPNLYWYRQAAGRGLQLLFYSVGIGQISSEVPQNLSASRPQDRQFILSSKKLLLSDSGFYLCAWTLWLETGELFFGEGSRLTVL.

This clone turned up a few times. The V and J genes are TRBV9 and TRBJ1-2; no reliable D call. Germline V CDR1 and CDR2: SGDLS, YYNGEE. V lost 2 bases to trimming and J lost 2 bases, with 10 bases between them. This CDR3 spans 14 amino acids. The CDR3 region is CASSVRGGNYGYTF. CDR3 DNA sequence: TGTGCCAGCAGCGTCCGGGGAGGGAACTATGGCTACACCTTC.

This clone has just a few counts. The chain couples TRBV18 to TRBJ2-1; no definite D call. Germline V lookup: CDR1 KGHSH, CDR2 LQKENI. V was shortened by 2 bases and J by 2 bases, with 7 bases between the two germline ends. The CDR3 has 14 residues. The CDR3 loop reads CASSPGRTYNEQFF. The DNA for the CDR3 is TGTGCCAGCTCACCAGGAAGGACCTACAATGAGCAGTTCTTC.

This clone was counted between two and nine times. V and J are TRBV14 and TRBJ1-5; the D is unclear. This CDR3 comprises 16 residues. The germline gives CDR1 SGHDN, CDR2 FVKESK. V was pared by 1 base and J by 6 bases, with 16 bases between. The CDR3 DNA is TGTGCCAGCAGCCAAGTCCCGCGGGTGGGGATTCAGCCCCAGCATTTT. It yields the protein CASSQVPRVGIQPQHF.

The V gene is TRBV7-2, the J gene TRBJ2-5; 8 nucleotides agree with TRBD2. This CDR3 comprises 15 residues. V was pared by 1 base and J by 5 bases, with 6 bases of the junction left unmatched. From germline, CDR1 is SGHTA and CDR2 FQGNSA. The CDR3, as DNA: TGTGCCAGCAGCTTAGTAGCGGGATCTTTTGAGACCCAGTACTTC. This gives the protein CASSLVAGSFETQYF.

The chain is built from TRBV2 and TRBJ1-2; no definite D call. The germline gives CDR1 SNHLY, CDR2 FYNNEI. Trimming took 2 bases from V and 2 from J, leaving 6 bases between them. CDR3 length equals 13 residues. The CDR3 loop is CASSETENYGYTF. CDR3 nucleotides: TGTGCCAGCAGTGAAACGGAAAACTATGGCTACACCTTC.

The chain links TRBV6-6 to TRBJ2-1, with 10 bases that match TRBD2. After removal of 6 bases from V and 6 bases from J, the junction contained 11 bases not matched to a gene. CDR3 length: 16 residues. Germline V gene lookup returns CDR1 MNHNY and CDR2 SVGAGI (reference sequence). The CDR3 bases are TGTGCCAGCAGCCCCTCTAGCGGGAGCTTGGGCAATGAGCAGTTCTTC. Its protein product is CASSPSSGSLGNEQFF.

V gene TRBV30 combines with J gene TRBJ2-7; no clear D. From germline, CDR1 is GTSNPN and CDR2 SVGIG (reference sequence). Trimming took 4 bases from V and 2 from J, leaving 9 bases between them. There are 12 residues in the CDR3. As DNA, the CDR3 is TGTGCCTGGAAAGGCGGCACCTACGAGCAGTACTTC. Residues: CAWKGGTYEQYF.

This clone was seen only a few times. The chain couples TRBV18 to TRBJ1-1, with D unclear. V lost 5 bases and J lost 5, with 6 bases in between. CDR3 length: 11 amino acids. Per the germline V gene, CDR1 is KGHSH and CDR2 is LQKENI. As DNA, the CDR3 is TGTGCCAGCTCATCGTTGACTGAAGCTTTCTTT. It codes for CASSSLTEAFF.

V usage is TRBV30 and J usage is TRBJ1-4; 7 nucleotides match TRBD1. The V gene end was trimmed by 1 base and the J gene end by 1 base; junction bases not matched to a gene: 0. This CDR3 region has 14 residues. Germline values: CDR1 GTSNPN, CDR2 SVGIG (reference sequence). DNA for the CDR3: TGTGCCTGGAGTGCAGGGGGAACTAATGAAAAACTGTTTTTT. This translates into CAWSAGGTNEKLFF.

This clone was seen only a few times. The chain uses TRBV4-2 and TRBJ2-2; 9 bases agree with TRBD2. V gave up 1 base and J gave up 3 bases; unmatched junction bases: 0. The length of the CDR3 is 15 residues. Germline CDR1 is LGHNA and CDR2 is YNFKEQ. The DNA of the CDR3 is TGTGCCAGCAGCCAAGCTAGCGGGGACACCGGGGAGCTGTTTTTT. Translating it yields CASSQASGDTGELFF.

This clone occurred a few times. The chain employs TRBV29-1 and TRBJ2-1, with 7 nucleotides matching TRBD1. The CDR3 extends over 14 amino acids. Germline trimming cut 3 bases from V and 2 bases from J; bases unmatched to any gene: 4. Germline lookup yields CDR1 SQVTM and CDR2 ANQGSEA. The chain's CDR3 is CSVDRGLAYNEQFF. The CDR3 nucleotides are TGCAGCGTTGACAGGGGGTTGGCCTACAATGAGCAGTTCTTC.